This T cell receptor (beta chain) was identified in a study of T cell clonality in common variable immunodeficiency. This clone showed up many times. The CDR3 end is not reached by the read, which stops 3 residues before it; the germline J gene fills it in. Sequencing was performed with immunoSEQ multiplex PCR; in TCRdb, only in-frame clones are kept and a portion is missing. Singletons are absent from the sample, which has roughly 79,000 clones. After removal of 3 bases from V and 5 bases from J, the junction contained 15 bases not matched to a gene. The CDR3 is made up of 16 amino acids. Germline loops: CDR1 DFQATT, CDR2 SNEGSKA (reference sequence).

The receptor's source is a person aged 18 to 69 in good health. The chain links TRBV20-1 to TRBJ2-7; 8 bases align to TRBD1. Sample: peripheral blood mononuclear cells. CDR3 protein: CSASSTSTGVGDEQYF. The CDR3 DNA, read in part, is TGCAGTGCTAGCAGCACTTCGACAGGGGTAGGAGACGAG.